The 5 T cell receptor beta chains below come from one sample, sequenced in a study of blood T cell repertoires in COVID-19. Measured with immunoSEQ multiplex PCR; TCRdb has only the in-frame clones, and not every one. The sample yields 160,000 or so clones, 80% to 90% seen once. The sequenced material came from peripheral blood. These receptors all come from a woman aged 50 to 60 with acute or convalescent COVID-19.

V gene TRBV3-1 (or the pseudogene TRBV3-2) combines with J gene TRBJ1-1; D is unresolved. CDR3 length: 11 amino acids. Germline lookup yields CDR1 LGHDT and CDR2 YNNKEL (reference sequence). With 1 base removed from V and 7 bases from J, the gap between germline ends came to 4 bases. CDR3 sequence: CASSQGVEAFF. The CDR3 DNA reads as TGTGCCAGCAGCCAAGGAGTTGAAGCTTTCTTT.

The rearrangement joins TRBV19 to TRBJ1-1; a possible D gene is TRBD1 (6 bases). The CDR3 is 13 residues long. Germline-derived CDR1 and CDR2 are LNHDA and SQIVND (reference sequence). V was pared by 3 bases and J by 5 bases, with 10 bases between. The CDR3 is CASSMGARTEAFF. DNA of the CDR3: TGTGCCAGTAGTATGGGGGCGCGAACTGAAGCTTTCTTT. The full variable domain, its missing parts supplied by reference TRBV19 and TRBJ1-1, is DGGITQSPKYLFRKEGQNVTLSCEQNLNHDAMYWYRQDPGQGLRLIYYSQIVNDFQKGDIAEGYSVSREKKESFPLTVTSAQKNPTAFYLCASSMGARTEAFFGQGTRLTVV.

The chain joins TRBV3-1 (or the pseudogene TRBV3-2) to TRBJ2-1, with D possibly TRBD1 on 6 matching bases. This CDR3 has 15 amino acids. From germline, CDR1 is LGHDT and CDR2 YNNKEL (reference sequence). Trimming left V 0 bases short and J 2 bases short, with 8 bases between. In DNA form, the CDR3 reads TGTGCCAGCAGCCAAGACAGGGGAACCTACAATGAGCAGTTCTTC. Its translation is CASSQDRGTYNEQFF.

The chain combines TRBV5-4 with TRBJ1-2, with a weak D call TRBD1 (5 bases). The CDR3 has 14 residues. The germline gives CDR1 SGHNT, CDR2 YYREEE (reference sequence). V gave up 3 bases and J gave up 2 bases, with 11 bases separating them. The CDR3 spells CASSWGDGNYGYTF. The CDR3 DNA sequence: TGTGCCAGCAGCTGGGGGGACGGAAACTATGGCTACACCTTC. Combining the CDR3 with reference TRBV5-4 and TRBJ1-2 gives the whole variable domain ETGVTQSPTHLIKTRGQQVTLRCSSQSGHNTVSWYQQALGQGPQFIFQYYREEENGRGNFPPRFSGLQFPNYSSELNVNALELDDSALYLCASSWGDGNYGYTFGSGTRLTVV.

J is TRBJ2-5 and V is TRBV5-1; 12 nucleotides align to TRBD2. J was trimmed by 0 bases and V by 2 bases; bases with no gene match: 2. Looked up from germline, CDR1 is SGHRS and CDR2 is YFSETQ. CDR3 length: 16 residues. CDR3 region: CASSFTSGGNQETQYF. CDR3 bases: TGCGCCAGCAGCTTTACTAGCGGGGGGAACCAAGAGACCCAGTACTTC.